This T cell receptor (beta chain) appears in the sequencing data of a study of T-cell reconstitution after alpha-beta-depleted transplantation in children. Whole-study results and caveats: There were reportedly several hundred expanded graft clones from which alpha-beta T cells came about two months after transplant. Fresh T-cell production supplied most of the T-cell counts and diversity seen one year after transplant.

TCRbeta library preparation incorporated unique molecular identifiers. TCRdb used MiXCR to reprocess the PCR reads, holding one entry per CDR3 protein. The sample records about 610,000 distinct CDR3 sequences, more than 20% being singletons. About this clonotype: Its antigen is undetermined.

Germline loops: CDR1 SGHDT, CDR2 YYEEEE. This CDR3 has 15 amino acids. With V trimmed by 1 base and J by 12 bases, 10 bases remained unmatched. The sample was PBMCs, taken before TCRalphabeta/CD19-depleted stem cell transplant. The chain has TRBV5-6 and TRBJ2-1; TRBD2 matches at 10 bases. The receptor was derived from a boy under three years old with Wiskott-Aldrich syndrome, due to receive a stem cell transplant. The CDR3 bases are TGTGCCAGCAGCTTGTCGCCTAGCGGGAGCTTAGTGCAGTTCTTC. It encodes CASSLSPSGSLVQFF.